This T cell receptor beta chain was identified during a study of blood T cell repertoires in COVID-19. Overall study: Italy, Spain and the United States were the sources of the convalescent and acute COVID-19 samples. T cells, B-cell-depleted T cells, or PBMCs provided the cDNA or gDNA that served as material.

Under the authors' procedure: Amplification with reference gene primers provided the estimates of nucleated cell counts. The assay was immunoSEQ multiplex PCR, and TCRdb's table has in-frame clones only and misses some. The D gene and trimming were derived from the DNA, and the V and J assignments and clone size from that table. The top ten hold 6% to 7% of the sample, which has more than 85,000 clones, around 82% seen once. This CDR3 is built from 16 residues. The germline V gene encodes CDR1 DFQATT and CDR2 SNEGSKA (reference sequence). V shed 3 bases and J shed 0 bases, with 15 bases lying between them.

Input material: peripheral blood. The clonotype comes from a woman in her forties or fifties with acute or convalescent COVID-19. The chain has TRBV20-1 and TRBJ1-5, with D unresolved. The DNA of the CDR3 is TGCAGTGCTAGTAGTTCGAGTATCTATAGCAATCAGCCCCAGCATTTT. Residues: CSASSSSIYSNQPQHF.